This TCR beta chain was retrieved from a study of cytomegalovirus exposure and HLA in healthy donors. Study observations and caveats: While the bulk of TCR sequences proved rare, some public TCRs turned up in many donors.

V lost 3 bases and J lost 7; bases outside the gene matches: 5. Germline CDR1 reads SGDLS; CDR2 reads YYNGEE. The CDR3 totals 15 residues. It was the approximately 120-subject validation cohort, separate from the roughly 700-subject first cohort, to which the donors belonged. Produced via immunoSEQ multiplex PCR; TCRdb's table is partial and in-frame only. The sample lists 150,000 to 200,000 clones; 84% were seen once. This clone was picked up a small number of times. Its specificity is not known. The sequenced sample was PBMCs. The rearrangement links TRBV9 to TRBJ2-1; 12 bases align to TRBD2. This TCR came from a woman in her 30s in good health and CMV-seropositive. The CDR3 sequence: CASSATSGSVNEQFF. CDR3 nucleotides: TGTGCCAGCAGCGCGACTAGCGGGAGTGTAAATGAGCAGTTCTTC.